This record looks at one T cell receptor (beta chain) sequence and its context. Its antigen remains unidentified. Unique molecular identifiers were built into the TCR beta cDNA libraries. Via MiXCR, TCRdb re-called the PCR reads, giving one row per CDR3 protein. The sample lists 400,000 to 500,000 distinct CDR3 sequences, 39% occurring once. The data stem from a study of post-analysis software for immune sequencing data. Study-level results: There were roughly five TRBV segments more frequent in patients than controls, and TRBV5-6, TRBV5-1 and TRBV20-1 were among them.

Trimming pared 3 bases from V and 5 bases from J, leaving 13 bases between. The CDR3 covers 14 residues. Germline assignment: CDR1 MNHEY and CDR2 SMNVEV (reference sequence). V usage is TRBV27 and J usage is TRBJ1-2, with D uncertain. Sequencing input: blood. This receptor was identified in a girl under 10 years old with multiple sclerosis. The DNA for the CDR3 is TGTGCCAGCAGTTTTACCAACCCGGGGTATGGCTACACCTTC. It specifies CASSFTNPGYGYTF.